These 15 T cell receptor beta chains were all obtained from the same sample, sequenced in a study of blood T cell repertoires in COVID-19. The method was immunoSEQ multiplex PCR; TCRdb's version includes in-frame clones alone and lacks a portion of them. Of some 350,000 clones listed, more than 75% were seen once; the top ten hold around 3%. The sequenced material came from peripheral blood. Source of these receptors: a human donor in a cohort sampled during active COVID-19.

CDR3 in amino acids: CASTRGTYNEQFF. CDR3 nucleotide sequence: TGTGCCAGCACTCGCGGAACCTACAATGAGCAGTTCTTC. The chain carries TRBV2 and TRBJ2-1; D ambiguous. From germline, CDR1 is SNHLY and CDR2 FYNNEI. Between the trimmed V and J ends, which lost 7 bases and 2 bases, there was a span of 9 bases. This CDR3 spans 13 amino acids.

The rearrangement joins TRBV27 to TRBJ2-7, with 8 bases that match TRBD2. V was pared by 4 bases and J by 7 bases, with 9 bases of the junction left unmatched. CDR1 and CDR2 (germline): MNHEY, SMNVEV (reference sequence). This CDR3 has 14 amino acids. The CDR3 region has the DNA TGTGCCAGCAGTTGGAGCGGGAGCCCCGGGGAGCAGTACTTC. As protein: CASSWSGSPGEQYF.

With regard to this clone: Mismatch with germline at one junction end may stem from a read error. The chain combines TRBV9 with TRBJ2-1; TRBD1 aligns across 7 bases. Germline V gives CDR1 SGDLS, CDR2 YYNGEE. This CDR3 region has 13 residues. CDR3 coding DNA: TGTGCCAACAGCGTCGACAGGGTCAATGAGCAGTTCTTC. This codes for CANSVDRVNEQFF.

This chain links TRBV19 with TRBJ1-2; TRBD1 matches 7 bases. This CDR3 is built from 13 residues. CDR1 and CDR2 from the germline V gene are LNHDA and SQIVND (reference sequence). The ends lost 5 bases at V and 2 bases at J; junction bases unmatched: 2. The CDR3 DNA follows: TGTGCCAGTAGTTTGGACAGGAACTATGGCTACACCTTC. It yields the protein CASSLDRNYGYTF.

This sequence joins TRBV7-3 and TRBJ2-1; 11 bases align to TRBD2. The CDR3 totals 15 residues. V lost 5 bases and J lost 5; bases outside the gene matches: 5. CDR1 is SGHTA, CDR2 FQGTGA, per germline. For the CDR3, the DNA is TGTGCCAGCAGCCGTAGCGGGAGGGACAACAATGAGCAGTTCTTC. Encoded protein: CASSRSGRDNNEQFF.

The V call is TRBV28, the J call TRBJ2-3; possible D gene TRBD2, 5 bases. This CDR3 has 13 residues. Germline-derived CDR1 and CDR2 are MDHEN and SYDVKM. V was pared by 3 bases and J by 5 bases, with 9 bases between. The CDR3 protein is CASSFSVVDTQYF. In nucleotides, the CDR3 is TGTGCCAGCAGTTTTAGCGTAGTAGATACGCAGTATTTT.

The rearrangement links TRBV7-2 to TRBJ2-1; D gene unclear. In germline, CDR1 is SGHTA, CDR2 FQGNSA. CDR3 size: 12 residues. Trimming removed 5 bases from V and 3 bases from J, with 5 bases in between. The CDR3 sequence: CASSPGYNEQFF. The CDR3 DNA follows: TGTGCCAGCAGCCCAGGCTACAATGAGCAGTTCTTC.

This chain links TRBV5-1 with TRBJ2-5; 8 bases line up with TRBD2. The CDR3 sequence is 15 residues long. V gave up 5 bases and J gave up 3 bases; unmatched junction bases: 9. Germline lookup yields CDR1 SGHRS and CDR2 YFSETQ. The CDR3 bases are TGCGCCAGCAGACCTCCGCCGGGACTAGAAGAGACCCAGTACTTC. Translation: CASRPPPGLEETQYF.

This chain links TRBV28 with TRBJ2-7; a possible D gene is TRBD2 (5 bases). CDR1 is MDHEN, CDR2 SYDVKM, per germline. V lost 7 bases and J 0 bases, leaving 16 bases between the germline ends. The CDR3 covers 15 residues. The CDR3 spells CASTSRGRTSYEQYF. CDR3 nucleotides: TGTGCCAGCACATCCCGAGGGCGCACCTCCTACGAGCAGTACTTC.

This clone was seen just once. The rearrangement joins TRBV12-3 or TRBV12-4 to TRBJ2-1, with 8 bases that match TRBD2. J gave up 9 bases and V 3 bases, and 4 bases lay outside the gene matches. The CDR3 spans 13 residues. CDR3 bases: TGTGCCAGCAGTTTCGGGGGGGGCCTTGAGCAGTTCTTC. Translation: CASSFGGGLEQFF.

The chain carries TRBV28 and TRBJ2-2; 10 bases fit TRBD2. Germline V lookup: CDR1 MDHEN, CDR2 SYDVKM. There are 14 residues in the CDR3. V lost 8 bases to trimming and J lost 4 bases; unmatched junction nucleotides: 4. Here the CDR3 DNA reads TGTGCCAGCTATGGGACTAGCGTCACCGGGGAGCTGTTTTTT. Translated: CASYGTSVTGELFF.

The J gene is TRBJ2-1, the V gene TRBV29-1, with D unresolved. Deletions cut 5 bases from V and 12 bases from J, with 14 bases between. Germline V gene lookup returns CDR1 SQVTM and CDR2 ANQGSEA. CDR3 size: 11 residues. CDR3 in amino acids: CSVMRNHWQFF. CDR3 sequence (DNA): TGCAGCGTTATGCGGAACCACTGGCAGTTCTTC.

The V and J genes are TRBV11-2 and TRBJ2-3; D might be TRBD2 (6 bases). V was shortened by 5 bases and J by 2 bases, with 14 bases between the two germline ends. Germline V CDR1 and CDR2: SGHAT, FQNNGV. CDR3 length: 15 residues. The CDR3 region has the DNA TGTGCCAGCAGCGCCGGGACTGCGCACACAGATACGCAGTATTTT. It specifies CASSAGTAHTDTQYF.

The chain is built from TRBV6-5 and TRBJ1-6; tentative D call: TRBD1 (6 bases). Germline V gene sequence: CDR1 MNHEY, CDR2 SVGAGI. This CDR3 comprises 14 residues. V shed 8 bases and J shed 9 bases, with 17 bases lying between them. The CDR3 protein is CASGAQGSGSPLHF. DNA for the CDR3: TGTGCCAGCGGGGCTCAGGGGTCGGGTTCACCCCTCCACTTT.

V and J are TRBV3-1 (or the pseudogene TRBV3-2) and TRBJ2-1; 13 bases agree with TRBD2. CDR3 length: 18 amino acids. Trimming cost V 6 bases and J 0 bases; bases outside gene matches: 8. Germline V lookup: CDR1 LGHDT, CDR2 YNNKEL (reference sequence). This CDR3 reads CASSFTSGGASSYNEQFF. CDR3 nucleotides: TGTGCCAGCAGTTTTACTAGCGGGGGGGCGAGCTCCTACAATGAGCAGTTCTTC.